What follows describes a single T cell receptor beta chain. Some clones are missing from TCRdb's copy, which holds only in-frame ones; the method was immunoSEQ multiplex PCR. This table has 75,000 to 95,000 clones, around 90% appearing once. This specimen comes from a study of T cell responses to AZD1222 COVID-19 vaccine. The TCR sequence derives from an adult who received the AZD1222 COVID-19 vaccine. The starting material was peripheral blood, obtained 28 days after the second AZD1222 dose.

The CDR3 spells CASSARVFTNEKLFF. In DNA, the CDR3 is TGTGCCAGCAGCGCCAGGGTTTTCACTAATGAAAAACTGTTTTTT. V usage is TRBV14 and J usage is TRBJ1-4; D is perhaps TRBD1 (5 bases). This CDR3 spans 15 amino acids. Trimming left V 5 bases short and J 2 bases short, with 12 bases between. The germline V gene has CDR1 SGHDN and CDR2 FVKESK.